Below, 7 T cell receptor beta chains from the same sample are listed, as sequenced in a study of shared clonotypes between healthy human individuals. TCRdb's table, derived via immunoSEQ multiplex PCR, lists solely in-frame clones and lacks some. The table has about 770,000 clones, 72% seen once; the top ten hold approximately 2%. Sequencing was carried out using memory CD4+ T cells sorted from blood. The sample's subset: CD45RA-negative fraction. These receptor sequences come from a woman aged 25 to 45 in good health.

The rearrangement joins TRBV6-1 to TRBJ1-2; D uncertain. CDR3 length equals 12 residues. Germline loops: CDR1 MNHNS, CDR2 SASEGT. Trimming took off 2 bases at V and 9 bases at J, with 10 bases between the two ends. The CDR3 region is CASSETRPRYTF. CDR3 DNA sequence: TGTGCCAGCAGTGAAACGCGCCCCCGCTACACCTTC.

The rearrangement joins TRBV5-1 to TRBJ1-3; 9 nucleotides agree with TRBD1. V was clipped by 4 bases and J by 0 bases; unmatched bases: 5. In germline, CDR1 is SGHRS, CDR2 YFSETQ. CDR3 length: 16 amino acids. CDR3 coding DNA: TGCGCCAGCAGCGGGACAGGGCAGCGCTCTGGAAACACCATATATTTT. This encodes CASSGTGQRSGNTIYF.

J is TRBJ2-1 and V is TRBV30; possible D gene TRBD2, 6 bases. In germline, CDR1 is GTSNPN, CDR2 SVGIG (reference sequence). This CDR3 region has 14 residues. Deletions cut 8 bases from V and 0 bases from J, with 14 bases between. The CDR3 spells CAVGTYSSYNEQFF. The CDR3 bases are TGTGCCGTAGGGACTTATAGCTCCTACAATGAGCAGTTCTTC.

The chain links TRBV19 to TRBJ1-2; 10 positions agree with TRBD1. Germline V lookup: CDR1 LNHDA, CDR2 SQIVND (reference sequence). J lost 7 bases, V lost 7 bases, and 9 bases had no gene match. The CDR3 spans 14 residues. Written as DNA, the CDR3 is TGTGCCAGTATCGGACAGGGGGGGACGGCTGGCTACACCTTC. It specifies CASIGQGGTAGYTF.

Only one count was recorded for this clone. The chain joins TRBV30 to TRBJ2-7; D is unresolved. Trimming removed 0 bases at V and 6 bases at J, with 15 bases between. Looked up from germline, CDR1 is GTSNPN and CDR2 is SVGIG (reference sequence). This CDR3 contains 14 residues. The CDR3, as DNA: TGTGCCTGGAGTGTACCGGTACGCGCTCGCGAGCAGTACTTC. As protein: CAWSVPVRAREQYF.

CDR3 region: CASSLVTDPWGGDTEAFF. DNA for the CDR3: TGTGCCAGCAGCCTAGTTACGGACCCCTGGGGAGGGGACACTGAAGCTTTCTTT. The chain is built from TRBV28 and TRBJ1-1, with a weak D call TRBD1 (5 bases). The CDR3 is made up of 18 amino acids. Between the trimmed V and J ends, which lost 6 bases and 3 bases, there was a span of 26 bases. CDR1 and CDR2 (germline): MDHEN, SYDVKM. Filled out from reference TRBV28 and TRBJ1-1, the complete variable domain reads DVKVTQSSRYLVKRTGEKVFLECVQDMDHENMFWYRQDPGLGLRLIYFSYDVKMKEKGDIPEGYSVSREKKERFSLILESASTNQTSMYLCASSLVTDPWGGDTEAFFGQGTRLTVV.

The chain has TRBV4-1 and TRBJ2-1, with 7 bases identical to TRBD1. Trimming took 4 bases from V and 6 from J; bases not matched to a gene: 6. Germline V gene sequence: CDR1 MGHRA, CDR2 YSYEKL. The CDR3 is made up of 14 amino acids. This CDR3 is CASSPLGQSNEQFF. CDR3 sequence (DNA): TGCGCCAGCAGCCCTCTGGGACAGAGCAATGAGCAGTTCTTC.